This paragraph covers one TCR beta chain sequence. Its antigen remains unidentified. No much larger clone is present one base from it, and per-base qualities are unavailable. Looking up the germline V gene yields CDR1 SGHNT and CDR2 YENEEA. V and J are trimmed by 1 base and 5 bases, and the gene matches miss 6 bases of the junction. The CDR3 has 15 amino acids, counting the end cysteine and phenylalanine. This entry keeps only the CDR3 DNA: 45 bases, framed from base 1. The CDR3 regions of human TCRbeta chains were analyzed by immunosequencing. The paper's processing steps were these. TCRs in the repertoires were compared against a reference library of SARS-CoV-2-specific TCRs that had been generated with the MIRA antigen-specificity platform. Breadth was defined as the fraction of unique TCRs that were SARS-CoV-2-associated, and depth was defined as the fraction of total T cells that were SARS-CoV-2-associated. Using the MIRA data, each spike-specific TCR was assigned both to the spike region to which the TCR was reactive and to a CD4 or CD8 class. Log10-transformed breadth and depth values were compared by one-way ANOVA with Sidak's multiple comparisons tests. Held by TCRdb, this immuneACCESS table contains in-frame sequences only and omits some clones. Under half of the omission traces to an unresolved V gene where checked; the cause of the rest is unknown. V and J calls and clone size are copied from that table; D and trimming were computed from the DNA. This sample gives 110,000 to 150,000 clones in total; around 93% of them show up just once. 2.5% to 4% of the sample is taken by the ten largest.

This entry is derived from a study of T cell responses to AZD1222 COVID-19 vaccine (dated by TCRdb to the early 2020s). Background on the whole study: A total of over 230 trial participants underwent TCR sequencing, of whom roughly 210 had received two doses of AZD1222 and about 26 had received two doses of the MenACWY control vaccine. Trial participants were enrolled into age subgroups of 18-55, 56-69 and 70-plus years, which contained around 150, 29 and 61 TCR-sequenced participants, respectively. Overall study outcomes, separate from this receptor: Conclusions about previously exposed vaccinees were limited because only six or seven AZD1222 recipients were SARS-CoV-2 seropositive at baseline. Reportedly, close to half of the unique spike-specific TCRs recognized epitopes lying outside the regions that are mutated in the B.1.351 and B.1.1.7 variants. Most participants were white British and females outnumbered males, and the authors suggested that clonal diversity may have been underestimated. After two AZD1222 doses, both the breadth and the depth of spike-specific TCRs were significantly higher than at day 0 and than in MenACWY recipients. The vaccine-associated CD4 TCRs covered the entire spike protein, and the dominant responses fell in regions 160-218 and 743-854. No day 14 peak-response samples were available, so repertoires were characterized only after the peak T cell response. The 56-69-year group was small, and its depth increase did not reach significance, likely because of low power.

Interpreted using the paper, the time point label stands for: about 28 days (+/-7) after the second vaccine dose. AZD1222 recipients with second doses at about 4 weeks or about 12 weeks were pooled, because spike-specific TCR depth and breadth did not differ between schedules. Samples from vaccinated people were obtained from the UK trials COV001 and COV002, which included a single-blind randomized controlled phase 2/3 trial of AZD1222 (ChAdOx1 nCoV-19) in healthy adults. For TCRbeta chain sequencing, PBMC samples were collected from trial participants at day 0 and at day 28 after the second dose.

Rearrangement joined TRBV11-3 to TRBJ2-5, with TRBD1 identical over 8 junction bases. Sequenced here: peripheral blood, sampled 28 days after the second AZD1222 dose. The sequence was obtained from an adult who received the AZD1222 COVID-19 vaccine. The CDR3 amino acid sequence is: CASSLGTGGGETQYF. The DNA sequence is as follows: TGTGCCAGCAGCTTAGGAACAGGGGGAGGTGAGACCCAGTACTTC.